A single sample is the source of the 12 T cell receptor beta chains below, sequenced in a study of blood T cell repertoires in COVID-19. The method was immunoSEQ multiplex PCR; TCRdb's version includes in-frame clones alone and lacks a portion of them. The data show over 150,000 clones, about nine tenths seen once. Material for sequencing was PBMCs or T cells enriched from blood (not recorded which). These receptor sequences come from a woman aged 18-30 years who had recovered from COVID-19.

V usage is TRBV14 and J usage is TRBJ1-3; D is perhaps TRBD1 (6 bases). Germline lookup yields CDR1 SGHDN and CDR2 FVKESK. This CDR3 contains 16 residues. V lost 7 bases and J 0 bases, leaving 16 bases between the germline ends. The CDR3 bases are TGTGCCAGCAAGGGGACACAATTTTCCTCTGGAAACACCATATATTTT. Its protein product is CASKGTQFSSGNTIYF.

This sequence joins TRBV20-1 and TRBJ1-5; no firm D call. Germline V gene lookup returns CDR1 DFQATT and CDR2 SNEGSKA (reference sequence). The CDR3 is 11 amino acids. Trimming removed 6 bases from V and 8 bases from J, with 11 bases in between. CDR3 in DNA: TGCAGTGCGGGAGATTGGGAGCCCCAGCATTTT. Translating it yields CSAGDWEPQHF.

The rearrangement joins TRBV10-1 to TRBJ2-3; D gene uncertain. There are 14 residues in the CDR3. CDR1 WNHNN and CDR2 SYGVQD come from the germline V gene (reference sequence). V was trimmed by 2 bases and J by 6 bases, leaving 12 bases between them. CDR3 region: CASSESPGLDTQYF. CDR3 nucleotide sequence: TGCGCCAGCAGTGAGAGTCCAGGATTGGATACGCAGTATTTT.

In DNA, the CDR3 is TGCGCCAGCAGCTTGGGCGCGAATATTAACACTGAAGCTTTCTTT. As protein: CASSLGANINTEAFF. The V and J genes are TRBV5-1 and TRBJ1-1, with D unresolved. V was trimmed by 0 bases and J by 2 bases, leaving 11 bases between them. Germline V lookup: CDR1 SGHRS, CDR2 YFSETQ. This CDR3 contains 15 residues.

The chain combines TRBV3-1 (or the pseudogene TRBV3-2) with TRBJ1-6, with 7 bases fitting TRBD1. The CDR3 is 14 amino acids. Germline lookup yields CDR1 LGHDT and CDR2 YNNKEL (reference sequence). V gave up 3 bases and J gave up 8 bases; unmatched junction bases: 4. The CDR3 region has the DNA TGTGCCAGCAGCCAGGGACAGCGAGATTCACCCCTCCACTTT. Translation gives CASSQGQRDSPLHF.

The chain couples TRBV18 to TRBJ2-3; 8 nucleotides match TRBD1. Unmatched junction bases numbered 5, after V lost 6 bases and J lost 0 bases. The CDR3 consists of 15 residues. Germline V gene data show CDR1 as KGHSH and CDR2 as LQKENI. The CDR3 bases are TGTGCCAGCTCGCCGACAGGGGTTAGCACAGATACGCAGTATTTT. Protein sequence: CASSPTGVSTDTQYF.

CDR3 protein: CATSDPILAGGTTDTQYF. The CDR3 DNA is TGTGCCACCAGTGACCCAATACTAGCGGGAGGTACTACAGATACGCAGTATTTT. The V and J genes are TRBV24-1 and TRBJ2-3, with 12 bases lining up with TRBD2. From germline, CDR1 is KGHDR and CDR2 SFDVKD. V dropped 4 bases and J dropped 3; count of bases not matched to a gene: 10. This CDR3 has 18 amino acids.

The V gene is TRBV19, the J gene TRBJ2-7; TRBD1 is a possible D gene (6 bases). CDR1 LNHDA and CDR2 SQIVND come from the germline V gene (reference sequence). The CDR3 length is 14 residues. Trimming took off 4 bases at V and 3 bases at J, with 13 bases between the two ends. CDR3 DNA sequence: TGTGCCAGTAGTACCCAAGGACAGCACTACGAGCAGTACTTC. This sequence encodes CASSTQGQHYEQYF.

CDR3 nucleotide sequence: TGTGCCAGCAGCCCCGGACAGGTCTATGGCTACACCTTC. The encoded protein is CASSPGQVYGYTF. The rearrangement joins TRBV6-6 to TRBJ1-2; 7 bases fit TRBD1. J was trimmed by 4 bases and V by 6 bases; bases with no gene match: 5. The germline CDR1 and CDR2 sequences are MNHNY and SVGAGI (reference sequence). This CDR3 has 13 residues.

The V gene is TRBV5-5, the J gene TRBJ2-7; D remains ambiguous. Germline CDR1 is SGHKS and CDR2 is YYEKEE (reference sequence). The length of the CDR3 is 14 residues. V was clipped by 2 bases and J by 0 bases, with 9 bases between them. The CDR3 DNA sequence: TGTGCCAGCAGCTTCCAGCGAAACTCCTACGAGCAGTACTTC. Translation gives CASSFQRNSYEQYF. Full variable domain (outside the CDR3, taken from reference TRBV5-5 and TRBJ2-7): DAGVTQSPTHLIKTRGQQVTLRCSPISGHKSVSWYQQVLGQGPQFIFQYYEKEERGRGNFPDRFSARQFPNYSSELNVNALLLGDSALYLCASSFQRNSYEQYFGPGTRLTVT.

V is TRBV27 and J is TRBJ2-6; 8 nucleotides line up with TRBD1. The germline V gene has CDR1 MNHEY and CDR2 SMNVEV (reference sequence). V shed 5 bases and J 0 bases; nucleotides not matched to a gene: 12. The CDR3 length is 19 residues. The CDR3 DNA sequence: TGTGCCAGCAGTCCCCTCGGACAGGGATGGAGCTCTGGGGCCAACGTCCTGACTTTC. Amino acid sequence: CASSPLGQGWSSGANVLTF.

This chain uses TRBV4-1 with TRBJ2-7; the match to TRBD2 covers 10 bases. Per germline, CDR1 MGHRA and CDR2 YSYEKL. The CDR3 length is 17 residues. Trimming cost V 3 bases and J 0 bases; bases outside gene matches: 8. The CDR3 DNA follows: TGCGCCAGCAGCCACGCCTCGAGCGGGGGGGCCTCCTACGAGCAGTACTTC. Protein product: CASSHASSGGASYEQYF.